This T cell receptor beta chain came from a study of shared clonotypes between healthy human individuals. Germline loops: CDR1 SGHVS, CDR2 FQNEAQ. The CDR3 extends over 18 amino acids. After removal of 4 bases from V and 10 bases from J, the junction contained 24 bases not matched to a gene. Method: immunoSEQ multiplex PCR; TCRdb's copy keeps in-frame clones and lacks some. Here the sample spans about 460,000 clones, around 77% being singletons. The chain has TRBV7-8 and TRBJ1-2; 7 bases align to TRBD1. This TCR derives from a woman aged 40 to 50 in good health. Some clones in this sample may be carry-over from other donors' samples. The sample was PBMCs. CDR3 DNA: TGTGCCAGCAGCTCCCGGGACAGTAAGCATGGATTAAACCCTCCCTACACCTTC. Protein product: CASSSRDSKHGLNPPYTF.